These 26 T cell receptor beta chains were all obtained from the same sample, sequenced in a study of T-cell reconstitution after alpha-beta-depleted transplantation in children. A library of TCRbeta sequences, prepared with unique molecular identifiers, was generated. TCRdb re-derived calls from the PCR reads in MiXCR, one entry per CDR3 protein. The data contain 55,000 to 65,000 distinct CDR3 sequences, roughly 45% of them seen just once; the ten biggest clones take up roughly 98%. The material was PBMCs, mostly from graft donor cells, obtained 360 days after TCRalphabeta/CD19-depleted stem cell transplant. The receptors were sampled from a male patient younger than 18 who had a stem cell transplant for acute lymphoblastic leukemia, so the T cells may come from the graft donor.

This chain joins TRBV18 and TRBJ1-1; 9 bases match TRBD1. The trim removed 1 base at V and 3 bases at J, leaving 3 bases unmatched. The CDR3 has 15 amino acids. The V gene's germline CDR1 is KGHSH and CDR2 LQKENI. This CDR3 is CASSPRRTGDTEAFF. CDR3 sequence (DNA): TGTGCCAGCTCACCACGGCGGACAGGGGACACTGAAGCTTTCTTT.

The count of this clonotype is one. This rearrangement joins TRBV6-5 to TRBJ1-2; possibly TRBD1 for D (5 bases). V was clipped by 5 bases and J by 2 bases, with 12 bases between them. Germline CDR1 is MNHEY and CDR2 is SVGAGI. The CDR3 is 14 amino acids. The CDR3: CASSIQEGNYGYTF. CDR3 coding DNA: TGTGCCAGCAGTATACAGGAGGGGAACTATGGCTACACCTTC.

The chain is built from TRBV6-1 and TRBJ1-5; D is possibly TRBD1 (5 bases). The V end lost 7 bases, the J end lost 2 bases, and 12 bases lay between the germline ends. This CDR3 region has 14 residues. The V gene's germline CDR1 is MNHNS and CDR2 SASEGT. CDR3 loop: CASKDGGRNQPQHF. CDR3 coding DNA: TGTGCCAGCAAGGACGGGGGTCGCAATCAGCCCCAGCATTTT.

The V call is TRBV5-1, the J call TRBJ2-2; D uncertain. CDR1 is SGHRS and CDR2 is YFSETQ in the germline V gene. CDR3 length: 12 amino acids. V was pared by 6 bases and J by 9 bases, with 12 bases between. The CDR3, as DNA: TGCGCCAGCATACCGCTACGAAGGGAGCTGTTTTTT. Protein sequence: CASIPLRRELFF.

The table lists this clonotype with a few counts. V is TRBV29-1 and J is TRBJ2-1; 7 bases line up with TRBD2. J was trimmed by 0 bases and V by 5 bases; bases with no gene match: 10. CDR3 length: 16 residues. The germline V gene has CDR1 SQVTM and CDR2 ANQGSEA. The CDR3 protein is CSVRRGAGSSYNEQFF. The CDR3 nucleotides read TGCAGCGTTCGTAGAGGAGCGGGGAGCTCCTACAATGAGCAGTTCTTC.

The rearrangement joins TRBV4-3 to TRBJ2-1; the D call may be TRBD1 or TRBD2 (5 bases each). Looked up from germline, CDR1 is LGHNA and CDR2 is YSLEER. The CDR3 sequence is 15 residues long. V was cut by 0 bases and J by 8 bases, with 14 bases left in between. CDR3 amino acids: CASSQEGRTFDEQFF. The CDR3 DNA reads as TGCGCCAGCAGCCAAGAGGGACGCACCTTCGATGAGCAGTTCTTC.

This rearrangement joins TRBV28 to TRBJ1-1; D is undetermined. With 3 bases removed from V and 1 base from J, the gap between germline ends came to 6 bases. This CDR3 has 13 residues. The germline CDR1 and CDR2 sequences are MDHEN and SYDVKM. CDR3 sequence reads: CASSFAGNTEAFF. The DNA for the CDR3 is TGTGCCAGCAGTTTTGCAGGGAACACTGAAGCTTTCTTT.

The V gene is TRBV29-1, the J gene TRBJ1-2; 7 nucleotides line up with TRBD1. The CDR3 contains 13 residues. The V and J ends lost 2 bases and 4 bases, in that order; junction bases with no gene match: 4. CDR1 is SQVTM, CDR2 ANQGSEA, per germline. Here the CDR3 DNA reads TGCAGCGTTGAATCAGGGGGTTCCTATGGCTACACCTTC. Translating gives CSVESGGSYGYTF.

This clonotype was recorded a few times. This rearrangement joins TRBV6-5 to TRBJ2-1; 8 nucleotides match TRBD2. Per the germline V gene, CDR1 is MNHEY and CDR2 is SVGAGI. The CDR3 has 15 amino acids. After removal of 3 bases from V and 4 bases from J, the junction contained 5 bases not matched to a gene. This CDR3 reads CASSYGAGAYNEQFF. For the CDR3, the DNA is TGTGCCAGCAGTTATGGAGCGGGGGCTTACAATGAGCAGTTCTTC.

The V and J genes are TRBV12-3 or TRBV12-4 and TRBJ2-7; D gene uncertain. The V and J ends lost 6 bases and 2 bases respectively, with 11 bases between them. The CDR3 has 13 amino acids. The DNA of the CDR3 is TGTGCCAGCAGCCTCGGACGTACCTACGAGCAGTACTTC. The encoded protein is CASSLGRTYEQYF.

The chain employs TRBV5-5 and TRBJ2-3; possible D gene TRBD2, 5 bases. The CDR3 contains 16 residues. Per the germline V gene, CDR1 is SGHKS and CDR2 is YYEKEE (reference sequence). The V end lost 2 bases, the J end lost 4 bases, and 17 bases lay between the germline ends. In DNA form, the CDR3 reads TGTGCCAGCAGCTTTCGGACGGGGTTGGGTGCAGATACGCAGTATTTT. Protein sequence: CASSFRTGLGADTQYF.

The chain carries TRBV27 and TRBJ1-4; D unclear. The V end was cut by 0 bases, the J end by 7 bases, with 9 bases between. Germline V gives CDR1 MNHEY, CDR2 SMNVEV (reference sequence). CDR3 length equals 14 residues. CDR3 sequence reads: CASSLSGASEKLFF. CDR3 in DNA: TGTGCCAGCAGTTTATCAGGAGCTAGTGAAAAACTGTTTTTT.

The chain combines TRBV28 with TRBJ2-3; 9 bases are a match to TRBD2. Germline loops: CDR1 MDHEN, CDR2 SYDVKM. The CDR3 runs to 16 residues. Germline trimming cut 2 bases from V and 3 bases from J; bases unmatched to any gene: 6. Here the CDR3 reads CASSLGLAGETDTQYF. The DNA for the CDR3 is TGTGCCAGCAGTTTAGGATTAGCGGGAGAGACAGATACGCAGTATTTT.

This clonotype was recorded a few times. V is TRBV6-1 and J is TRBJ1-1, with D maybe TRBD1 (6 bases). CDR1 is MNHNS, CDR2 SASEGT, per germline. This CDR3 comprises 16 residues. The V end lost 6 bases, the J end lost 4 bases, and 21 bases lay between the germline ends. The CDR3 nucleotides are TGTGCCAGCAGCGACAGCGTATCAACAGGGACCACTGAAGCTTTCTTT. Translating it yields CASSDSVSTGTTEAFF.

This chain connects TRBV20-1 to TRBJ2-7; TRBD2 matches at 8 bases. The CDR3 is 14 residues long. CDR1 and CDR2 (germline): DFQATT, SNEGSKA (reference sequence). V shed 3 bases and J 4 bases; nucleotides not matched to a gene: 8. CDR3 protein: CSASFSGTRYEQYF. The DNA for the CDR3 is TGCAGTGCTAGCTTTAGCGGGACTCGTTACGAGCAGTACTTC.

V usage is TRBV5-5 and J usage is TRBJ1-5, with TRBD1 matching over 7 bases. There are 17 residues in the CDR3. Germline V gene sequence: CDR1 SGHKS, CDR2 YYEKEE (reference sequence). V lost 3 bases and J lost 0; bases outside the gene matches: 9. In nucleotides, the CDR3 is TGTGCCAGCAGCTACCGGGACAGAGCATATAGCAATCAGCCCCAGCATTTT. Its translation: CASSYRDRAYSNQPQHF. The full variable domain, with the rest looked up from reference TRBV5-5 and TRBJ1-5, is DAGVTQSPTHLIKTRGQQVTLRCSPISGHKSVSWYQQVLGQGPQFIFQYYEKEERGRGNFPDRFSARQFPNYSSELNVNALLLGDSALYLCASSYRDRAYSNQPQHFGDGTRLSIL.

This clonotype was seen more than once but under ten times. The chain combines TRBV29-1 with TRBJ2-1; D is possibly TRBD1 (5 bases). With 4 bases removed from V and 10 bases from J, the gap between germline ends came to 14 bases. The length of the CDR3 is 12 residues. Germline V gene sequence: CDR1 SQVTM, CDR2 ANQGSEA. As DNA, the CDR3 is TGCAGCGTTGGGGGCCCTTGGGGCGAGCAGTTCTTC. Translation gives CSVGGPWGEQFF.

This clonotype was detected only a few times. J is TRBJ2-1 and V is TRBV12-3 or TRBV12-4; D gene uncertain. The CDR3 has 15 residues. V lost 1 base, J lost 6 bases, and 13 bases lay in between. The CDR3 nucleotides read TGTGCCAGCAGTTTAGTCAGCTTTTCTCGCAATGAGCAGTTCTTC. Protein product: CASSLVSFSRNEQFF.

This clonotype was detected a few times. This chain joins TRBV27 and TRBJ2-3, with D perhaps matching TRBD2 (5 bases). With 4 bases removed from V and 3 bases from J, the gap between germline ends came to 14 bases. Germline loops: CDR1 MNHEY, CDR2 SMNVEV (reference sequence). The CDR3 runs to 15 residues. The CDR3 DNA reads TGTGCCAGCAGTTACGGATTCCCGGGGACAGATACGCAGTATTTT. Translated, it gives CASSYGFPGTDTQYF.

This clonotype was detected once. The V call is TRBV20-1, the J call TRBJ1-2, with no clear D. Germline V gene lookup returns CDR1 DFQATT and CDR2 SNEGSKA (reference sequence). CDR3 length: 13 residues. Trimming stripped 0 bases from V and 7 bases from J, with 12 bases between. CDR3 residues: CSARDRIRSGYTF. DNA for the CDR3: TGCAGTGCTAGAGATAGGATTAGGAGTGGCTACACCTTC.

This clonotype was observed a single time. This chain joins TRBV4-1 and TRBJ2-7; a weak D match, TRBD2 (6 bases). CDR3 length: 14 amino acids. Germline-derived CDR1 and CDR2 are MGHRA and YSYEKL. The V end was cut by 4 bases, the J end by 3 bases, with 13 bases between. DNA for the CDR3: TGCGCCAGCAGCCGGGGTGGAGGGGTCTACGAGCAGTACTTC. Its protein is CASSRGGGVYEQYF.

Only a few counts were recorded for this clonotype. The J gene is TRBJ1-6, the V gene TRBV12-3 or TRBV12-4; perhaps TRBD1 as D (5 bases). The CDR3 is 13 residues long. V lost 4 bases, J lost 9 bases, and 10 bases lay in between. The CDR3 nucleotides are TGTGCCAGCAGTTCGCACAGGCGTTCACCCCTCCACTTT. Residues: CASSSHRRSPLHF.

The gene calls are TRBV15 and TRBJ2-2, with no clear D. CDR1 is LNHNV, CDR2 YYDKDF, per germline (reference sequence). This CDR3 has 14 amino acids. V lost 1 base, J lost 1 base, and 4 bases lay in between. As DNA, the CDR3 is TGTGCCACCAGCAGAGGCAGGAACACCGGGGAGCTGTTTTTT. Amino acid sequence: CATSRGRNTGELFF.

This chain links TRBV27 with TRBJ2-3; D not resolved. CDR1 is MNHEY, CDR2 SMNVEV, per germline (reference sequence). This CDR3 has 13 residues. Between the trimmed V and J ends, which lost 2 bases and 2 bases, there was a span of 5 bases. The DNA of the CDR3 is TGTGCCAGCAGTTTAAAGGACACAGATACGCAGTATTTT. Its translation is CASSLKDTDTQYF.

The genes are TRBV3-1 and TRBJ2-7, with no clear D. The ends were cut back, 4 bases at V and 6 bases at J, with 19 bases in the middle. CDR1 is LGHDT, CDR2 YNNKEL, per germline (reference sequence). This CDR3 comprises 15 residues. CDR3: CASSPYEKGLSEQYF. The CDR3 bases are TGTGCCAGCAGCCCCTATGAGAAAGGATTGTCCGAGCAGTACTTC.

The chain joins TRBV5-5 to TRBJ2-3; 12 nucleotides match TRBD2. J gave up 0 bases and V 8 bases, and 4 bases lay outside the gene matches. Germline CDR1 and CDR2: SGHKS and YYEKEE (reference sequence). This CDR3 region has 15 residues. The CDR3 coding sequence is TGTGCCAGGACTAGCGGGAGAACTAGCACAGATACGCAGTATTTT. Encoded protein: CARTSGRTSTDTQYF.